This TCR beta chain came from a study of molecular identifiers for immune sequencing clone quantification (dated by TCRdb to the late 2010s). About the study as a whole: For a replicate experiment, the RNA from either about 20,000 or 100,000 naive CD8 T cells was divided into five aliquots, and four of those aliquots went on to sequencing. CD8 T cells were used in a methods study to benchmark molecular-identifier clustering-based TCR repertoire sequencing (MIDCIRS) and TCR RNA copy counting.

Libraries of naive CD8 T cells were generated from around 20,000 to 990,000 sorted cells, with 10%, 30% or 50% of the purified RNA used. Naive CD8 T cells were FACS-sorted as CD8+CD4-CCR7+CD45RA+ on a BD FACSAria II into RLT Plus buffer. To test detection sensitivity, Jurkat RNA equal to 9 to 10 TCR copies was added to samples of roughly 18,000-1,100,000 naive CD8 T cells. Enrichment of CD8 T cells was done with RosetteSep CD8+ T Cell Enrichment Cocktail plus Ficoll-Paque, and ACK red cell lysis came afterward. The CDR3 sequence holds 14 residues, the cysteine and phenylalanine included. CDR3 DNA is the only sequence kept; it has 42 bases, read in frame from the first base. In the germline V gene, CDR1 corresponds to MGHRA and CDR2 to YSYEKL. V gives up 4 bases and J gives up 4 bases, and the segment between their germline ends measures 10 bases. Paper-wide results and their limitations: When barcode sub-clustering was not used, chimeric consensus sequences inflated TCR diversity, with chimeras reaching as high as 47%. In CMV-specific effector cells, clones with more than 20 RNA copies accounted for over 98% of molecules, whereas in naive cells such clones accounted for under 1%. About 3 recovered TCR RNA copies per cell were obtained by modeling, versus approximately 9 by digital PCR, implying a capture efficiency of approximately 30%. Spiked-in Jurkat TCR RNA equivalent to a single cell was reported to be detectable even among some 910,000 naive CD8 T cells. The naive libraries included spiked-in Jurkat TCR RNA (roughly nine copies' worth), and this Jurkat TCR RNA is not part of the donor repertoire. Highly expanded clone sizes could be underestimated because identical TCR molecules may share a barcode.

Preparation of the library involved PCR. The instrument was a NextSeq 500. Preparation of bulk TCR libraries followed a previously described approach, with the TCR primers listed in Table S5. Total RNA was purified with the Qiagen AllPrep DNA/RNA kit. Before analysis, reads from multiple sequencing runs of the same library were pooled. The study's own analysis went as follows. Only reads with exact TCR constant sequence were kept, trimmed to 150 nt, and grouped by their 12-nt molecular barcodes. Reads in each barcode group were sub-clustered using a 15% Levenshtein threshold, and a quality-weighted consensus sequence was built for each RNA molecule. Non-functional sequences were excluded, and lower-count sequences lying one edit away from another sequence were also excluded. Based on fitting two negative binomial distributions, any barcode sub-cluster with under 20% of the maximum read count was discarded. TCRdb trimmed the raw reads at Q25, called clones with MiXCR and kept productive beta chains. Each entry merges the rows of one CDR3 protein and shows their most common DNA and genes. The V and J calls and clone size come from TCRdb's table, not from the authors' own analysis. The sample table records nearly 650,000 distinct CDR3 sequences; approximately 24% of these occur just once. The ten largest make up about 0.81% of the sample.

Comment on this clonotype: Its specific antigen is unknown. Base qualities were left out, and no much larger clone turns up one base away.

This sequence was found in a human donor in good health. Some libraries in this study had Jurkat cell RNA spiked in. The chain is encoded by TRBV4-1 joined to TRBJ2-2, with the D gene not confidently named. The sample comprised naive CD8+ T cells from blood, with Jurkat cell RNA spiked in. What the cell subset or site label conveys for this sample: FACS-sorted CD8+CD4-CCR7+CD45RA+ naive T cells. The CDR3 has the sequence CASSPGSVTGELFF. The DNA is as follows: TGCGCCAGCAGCCCAGGCTCGGTCACCGGGGAGCTGTTTTTT.